This T cell receptor beta chain is from a study of T cells in Graves' hyperthyroidism and ophthalmopathy. TCR beta CDR3 regions were amplified from RNA. RT-PCR in the first round (using the HTBI primer set) targeted the TCR CDR3. In TCRdb, the multiplex PCR reads were re-called with MiXCR into one record per CDR3 protein. The repertoire holds around 290,000 distinct CDR3 sequences, with around 15% as singletons. Study outcomes and limitations: Blood held most thyroid clonotypes expanded above 0.001 frequency.

Diagnosis rested on symptoms, serum thyroxine and TRAb, thyroid ultrasound, and orbital computed tomography. This clonotype has a count of ten or more. The target antigen is unknown. Germline V gene sequence: CDR1 LGHDT, CDR2 YNNKEL (reference sequence). CDR3 size: 16 residues. The ends were cut back, 5 bases at V and 5 bases at J, with 21 bases in the middle. The TCR comes from a woman aged 40 to 50 with Graves' hyperthyroidism. Sequencing was performed on blood. V usage is TRBV3-1 and J usage is TRBJ2-5; D ambiguous. DNA of the CDR3: TGTGCCAGCAGCTATGCAACGCGAGGTGGAATGGAGACCCAGTACTTC. Translated: CASSYATRGGMETQYF.